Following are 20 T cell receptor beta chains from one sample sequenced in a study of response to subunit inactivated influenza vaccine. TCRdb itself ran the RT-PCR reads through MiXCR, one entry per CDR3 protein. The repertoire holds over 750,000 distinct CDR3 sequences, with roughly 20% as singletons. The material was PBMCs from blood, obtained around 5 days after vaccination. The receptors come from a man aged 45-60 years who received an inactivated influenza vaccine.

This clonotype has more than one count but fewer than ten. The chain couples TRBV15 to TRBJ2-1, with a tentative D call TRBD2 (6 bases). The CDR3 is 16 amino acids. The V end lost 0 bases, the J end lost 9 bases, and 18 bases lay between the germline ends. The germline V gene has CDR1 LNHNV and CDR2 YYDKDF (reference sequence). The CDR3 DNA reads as TGTGCCACCAGCAGAGATCGCAACCCCCTGGGGGGTGAGCAGTTCTTC. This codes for CATSRDRNPLGGEQFF.

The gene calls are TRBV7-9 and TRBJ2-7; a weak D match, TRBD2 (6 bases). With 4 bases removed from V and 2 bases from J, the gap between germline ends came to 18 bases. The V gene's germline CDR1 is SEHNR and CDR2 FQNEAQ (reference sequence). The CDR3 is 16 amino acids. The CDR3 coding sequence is TGTGCCAGCAGCTCTCGTACCGGGACTCCGCCCTACGAGCAGTACTTC. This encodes CASSSRTGTPPYEQYF.

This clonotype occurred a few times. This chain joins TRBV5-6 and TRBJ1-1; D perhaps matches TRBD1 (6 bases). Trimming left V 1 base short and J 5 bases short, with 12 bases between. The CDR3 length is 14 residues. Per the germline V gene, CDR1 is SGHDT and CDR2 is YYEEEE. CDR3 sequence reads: CASSLPQGRTEAFF. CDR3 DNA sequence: TGTGCCAGCAGCTTGCCTCAGGGGCGGACTGAAGCTTTCTTT. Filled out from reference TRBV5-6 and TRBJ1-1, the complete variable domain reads DAGVTQSPTHLIKTRGQQVTLRCSPKSGHDTVSWYQQALGQGPQFIFQYYEEEERQRGNFPDRFSGHQFPNYSSELNVNALLLGDSALYLCASSLPQGRTEAFFGQGTRLTVV.

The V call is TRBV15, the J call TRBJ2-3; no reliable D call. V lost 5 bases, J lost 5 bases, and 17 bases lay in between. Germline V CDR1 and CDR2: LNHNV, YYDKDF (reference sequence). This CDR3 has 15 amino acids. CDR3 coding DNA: TGTGCCACCAGCGGTGTAGCCCACAATATAGATACGCAGTATTTT. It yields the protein CATSGVAHNIDTQYF.

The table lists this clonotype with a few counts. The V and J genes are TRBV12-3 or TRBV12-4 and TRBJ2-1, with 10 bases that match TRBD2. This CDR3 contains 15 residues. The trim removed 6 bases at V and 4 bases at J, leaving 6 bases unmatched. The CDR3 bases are TGTGCCAGCAGGTGGACTAGCGGAGCTTACAATGAGCAGTTCTTC. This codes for CASRWTSGAYNEQFF.

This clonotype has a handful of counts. Here the CDR3 reads CSGMRGRRIDTQYF. In DNA, the CDR3 is TGCAGTGGCATGAGGGGGAGGAGGATAGATACGCAGTATTTT. The chain carries TRBV20-1 and TRBJ2-3; D is tentatively TRBD1 or TRBD2 (6 bases each). The CDR3 is 14 residues long. Germline V lookup: CDR1 DFQATT, CDR2 SNEGSKA (reference sequence). Trimming left V 7 bases short and J 5 bases short, with 19 bases between.

The CDR3 DNA follows: TGCAGTGCTAGAGACCCGAGCAGCGGGAGAGGCACAGATACGCAGTATTTT. Protein product: CSARDPSSGRGTDTQYF. V is TRBV20-1 and J is TRBJ2-3; 8 nucleotides agree with TRBD2. CDR3 length equals 17 residues. Germline V gene sequence: CDR1 DFQATT, CDR2 SNEGSKA (reference sequence). The J segment lost 1 base and the V segment lost 0 bases, leaving 9 bases of the junction unmatched.

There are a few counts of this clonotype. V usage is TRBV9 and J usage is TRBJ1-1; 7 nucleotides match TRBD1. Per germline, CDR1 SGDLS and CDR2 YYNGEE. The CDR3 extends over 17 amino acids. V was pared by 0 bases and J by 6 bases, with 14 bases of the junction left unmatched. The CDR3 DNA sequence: TGTGCCAGCAGCGTAGGCCTCAACGACAGGGCCTTGCCTGAAGCTTTCTTT. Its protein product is CASSVGLNDRALPEAFF.

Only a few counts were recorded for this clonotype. CDR3 sequence (DNA): TGTGCCTCCGGCGGCTCCCAAGAGACCCAGTACTTC. Encoded protein: CASGGSQETQYF. V is TRBV10-3 and J is TRBJ2-5, with no clear D. The germline V gene encodes CDR1 ENHRY and CDR2 SYGVKD. There are 12 residues in the CDR3. Trimming shortened V by 11 bases and J by 1 base, and 11 bases separated the two germline ends.

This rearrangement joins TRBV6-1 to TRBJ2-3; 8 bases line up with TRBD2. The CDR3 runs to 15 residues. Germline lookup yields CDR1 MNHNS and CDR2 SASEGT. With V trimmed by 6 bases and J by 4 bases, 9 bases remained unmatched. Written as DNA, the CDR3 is TGTGCCAGCAGCGTCTCCCCGGGGGGGGCAGATACGCAGTATTTT. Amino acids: CASSVSPGGADTQYF.

CDR3 coding DNA: TGTGCCAGCACCTGGAGAAACATTCAGTACTTC. Its translation is CASTWRNIQYF. The chain uses TRBV27 and TRBJ2-4; D is ambiguous. This CDR3 has 11 amino acids. V was cut by 7 bases and J by 6 bases, with 7 bases left in between. Germline assignment: CDR1 MNHEY and CDR2 SMNVEV (reference sequence).

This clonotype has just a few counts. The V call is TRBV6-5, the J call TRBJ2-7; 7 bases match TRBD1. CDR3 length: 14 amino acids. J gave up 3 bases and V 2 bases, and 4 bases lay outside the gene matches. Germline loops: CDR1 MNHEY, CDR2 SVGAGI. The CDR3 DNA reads TGTGCCAGCAGTTACGATCAGGGGGTCTACGAGCAGTACTTC. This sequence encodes CASSYDQGVYEQYF.

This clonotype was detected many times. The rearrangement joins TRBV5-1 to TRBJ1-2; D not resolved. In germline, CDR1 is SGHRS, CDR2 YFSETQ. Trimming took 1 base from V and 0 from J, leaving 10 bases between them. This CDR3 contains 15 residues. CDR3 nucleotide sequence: TGCGCCAGCAGCTTGACGGGAGTGACTAACTATGGCTACACCTTC. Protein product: CASSLTGVTNYGYTF.

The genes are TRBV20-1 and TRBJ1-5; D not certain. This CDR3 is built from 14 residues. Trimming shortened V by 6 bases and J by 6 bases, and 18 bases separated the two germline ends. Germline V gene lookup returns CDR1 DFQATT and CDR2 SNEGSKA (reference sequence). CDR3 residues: CSAPVRVSGQPQHF. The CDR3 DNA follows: TGCAGTGCCCCCGTTCGGGTCTCAGGTCAGCCCCAGCATTTT.

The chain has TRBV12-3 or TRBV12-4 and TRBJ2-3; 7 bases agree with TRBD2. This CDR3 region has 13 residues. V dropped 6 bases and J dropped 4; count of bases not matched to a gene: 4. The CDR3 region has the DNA TGTGCCAGCAGGCCGGCGGGAGCAGATACGCAGTATTTT. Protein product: CASRPAGADTQYF.

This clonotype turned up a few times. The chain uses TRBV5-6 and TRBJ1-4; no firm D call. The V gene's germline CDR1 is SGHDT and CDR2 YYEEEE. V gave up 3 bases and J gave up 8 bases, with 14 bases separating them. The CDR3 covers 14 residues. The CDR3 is CASSWTLRREKLFF. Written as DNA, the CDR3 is TGTGCCAGCAGCTGGACCTTGCGGAGGGAAAAACTGTTTTTT.

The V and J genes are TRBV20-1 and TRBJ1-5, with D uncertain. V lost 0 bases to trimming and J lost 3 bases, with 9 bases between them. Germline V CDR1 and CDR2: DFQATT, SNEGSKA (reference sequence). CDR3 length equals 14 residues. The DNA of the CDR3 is TGCAGTGCTAGAGATCCCGGACTCAATCAGCCCCAGCATTTT. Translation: CSARDPGLNQPQHF.

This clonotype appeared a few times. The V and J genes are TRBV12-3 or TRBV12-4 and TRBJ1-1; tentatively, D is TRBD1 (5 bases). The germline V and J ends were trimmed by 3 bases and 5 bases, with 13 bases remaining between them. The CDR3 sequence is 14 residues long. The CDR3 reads CASSFAREQTEAFF. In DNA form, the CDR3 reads TGTGCCAGCAGTTTTGCCAGGGAGCAGACTGAAGCTTTCTTT.

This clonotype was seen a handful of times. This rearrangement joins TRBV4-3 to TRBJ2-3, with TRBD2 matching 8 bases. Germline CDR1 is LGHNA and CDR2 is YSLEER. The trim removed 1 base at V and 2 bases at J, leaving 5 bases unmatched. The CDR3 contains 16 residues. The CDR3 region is CASSQGIAGNTDTQYF. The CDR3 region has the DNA TGCGCCAGCAGCCAAGGGATAGCGGGGAACACAGATACGCAGTATTTT.

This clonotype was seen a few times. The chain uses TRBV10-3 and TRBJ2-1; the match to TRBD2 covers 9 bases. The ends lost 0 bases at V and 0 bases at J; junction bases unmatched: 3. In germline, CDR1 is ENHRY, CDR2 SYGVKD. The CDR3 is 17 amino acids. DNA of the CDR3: TGTGCCATCAGTGAGTCGCGGGAGGGCCTCTCCTACAATGAGCAGTTCTTC. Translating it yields CAISESREGLSYNEQFF.